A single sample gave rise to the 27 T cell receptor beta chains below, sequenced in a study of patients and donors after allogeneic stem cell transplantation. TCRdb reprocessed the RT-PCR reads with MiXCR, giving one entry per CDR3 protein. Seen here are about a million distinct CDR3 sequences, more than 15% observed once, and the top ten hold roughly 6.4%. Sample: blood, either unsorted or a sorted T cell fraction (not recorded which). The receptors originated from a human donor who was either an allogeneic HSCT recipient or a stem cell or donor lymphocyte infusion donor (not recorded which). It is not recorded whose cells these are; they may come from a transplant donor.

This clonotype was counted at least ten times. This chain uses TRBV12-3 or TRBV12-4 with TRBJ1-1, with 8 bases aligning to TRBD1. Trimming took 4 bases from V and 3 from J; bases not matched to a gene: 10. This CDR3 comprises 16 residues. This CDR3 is CASSSQSLTGDTEAFF. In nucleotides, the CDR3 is TGTGCCAGCAGTTCCCAAAGCCTGACAGGGGACACTGAAGCTTTCTTT.

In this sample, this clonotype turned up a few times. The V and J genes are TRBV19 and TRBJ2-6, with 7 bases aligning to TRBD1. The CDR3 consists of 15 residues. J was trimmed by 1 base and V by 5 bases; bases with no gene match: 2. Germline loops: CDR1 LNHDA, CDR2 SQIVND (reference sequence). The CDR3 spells CASSVQGSGANVLTF. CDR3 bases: TGTGCCAGTAGTGTACAGGGGTCTGGGGCCAACGTCCTGACTTTC.

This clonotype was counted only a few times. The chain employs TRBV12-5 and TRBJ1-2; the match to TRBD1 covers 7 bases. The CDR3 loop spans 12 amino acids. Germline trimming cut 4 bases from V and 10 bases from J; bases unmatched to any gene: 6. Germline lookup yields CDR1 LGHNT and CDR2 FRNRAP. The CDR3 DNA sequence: TGTGCTAGTGGTTCGACAGGGTTCGACTACACCTTC. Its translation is CASGSTGFDYTF.

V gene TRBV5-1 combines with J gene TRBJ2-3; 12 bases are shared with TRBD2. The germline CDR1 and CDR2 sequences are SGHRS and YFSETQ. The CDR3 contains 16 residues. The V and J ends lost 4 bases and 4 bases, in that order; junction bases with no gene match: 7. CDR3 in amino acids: CASSGRLAGVPDTQYF. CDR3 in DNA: TGCGCCAGCAGCGGAAGACTAGCGGGAGTACCAGATACGCAGTATTTT. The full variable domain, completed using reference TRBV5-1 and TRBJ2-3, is KAGVTQTPRYLIKTRGQQVTLSCSPISGHRSVSWYQQTPGQGLQFLFEYFSETQRNKGNFPGRFSGRQFSNSRSEMNVSTLELGDSALYLCASSGRLAGVPDTQYFGPGTRLTVL.

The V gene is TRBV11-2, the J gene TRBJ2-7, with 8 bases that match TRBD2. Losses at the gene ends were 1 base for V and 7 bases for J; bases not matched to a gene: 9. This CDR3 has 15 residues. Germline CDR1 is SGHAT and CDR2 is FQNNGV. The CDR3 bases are TGTGCCAGCAGCTTAGTTGGCGGGAGGAGGCGAGAGCAGTACTTC. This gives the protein CASSLVGGRRREQYF. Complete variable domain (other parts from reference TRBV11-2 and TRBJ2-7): EAGVAQSPRYKIIEKRQSVAFWCNPISGHATLYWYQQILGQGPKLLIQFQNNGVVDDSQLPKDRFSAERLKGVDSTLKIQPAKLEDSAVYLCASSLVGGRRREQYFGPGTRLTVT.

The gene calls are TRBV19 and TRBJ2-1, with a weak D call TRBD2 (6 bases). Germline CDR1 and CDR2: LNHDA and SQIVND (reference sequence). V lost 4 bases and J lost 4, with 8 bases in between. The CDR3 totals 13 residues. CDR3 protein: CASSTEGYNEQFF. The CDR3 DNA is TGTGCCAGTAGTACGGAGGGGTACAATGAGCAGTTCTTC.

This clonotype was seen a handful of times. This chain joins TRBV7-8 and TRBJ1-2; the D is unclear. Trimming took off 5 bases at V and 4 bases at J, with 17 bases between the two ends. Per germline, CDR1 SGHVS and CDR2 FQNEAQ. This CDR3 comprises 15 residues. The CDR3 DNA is TGTGCCAGCAGCCAAGGTGGTGGTCTCCTCTATGGCTACACCTTC. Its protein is CASSQGGGLLYGYTF.

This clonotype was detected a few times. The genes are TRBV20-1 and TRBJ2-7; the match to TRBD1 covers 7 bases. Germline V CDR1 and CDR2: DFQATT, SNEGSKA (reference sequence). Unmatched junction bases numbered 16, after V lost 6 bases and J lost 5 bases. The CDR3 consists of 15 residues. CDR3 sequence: CSAKSRTGAMHEQYF. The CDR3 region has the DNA TGCAGTGCAAAAAGCAGGACAGGCGCTATGCACGAGCAGTACTTC.

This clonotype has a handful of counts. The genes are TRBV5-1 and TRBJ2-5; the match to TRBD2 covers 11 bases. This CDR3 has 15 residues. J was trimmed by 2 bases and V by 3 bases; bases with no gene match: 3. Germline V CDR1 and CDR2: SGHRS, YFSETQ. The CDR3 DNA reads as TGCGCCAGCAGCTGGGGGACTAGCGGACAAGAGACCCAGTACTTC. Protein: CASSWGTSGQETQYF.

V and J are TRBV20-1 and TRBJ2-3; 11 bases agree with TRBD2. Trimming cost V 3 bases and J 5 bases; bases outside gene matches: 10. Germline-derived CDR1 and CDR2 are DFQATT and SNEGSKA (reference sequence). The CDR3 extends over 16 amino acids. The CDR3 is CSASALAGGRVDTQYF. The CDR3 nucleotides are TGCAGTGCTAGTGCTCTAGCGGGAGGCCGGGTAGATACGCAGTATTTT.

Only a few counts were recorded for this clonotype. This CDR3 is CASSQPGQGRSYTF. The CDR3 DNA reads TGCGCCAGCAGCCAACCCGGACAGGGGAGGAGCTACACCTTC. The chain joins TRBV4-1 to TRBJ1-2; the match to TRBD1 covers 9 bases. V trimming: 2 bases; J trimming: 9 bases; junction bases outside the gene matches: 7. The CDR3 runs to 14 residues. Germline V CDR1 and CDR2: MGHRA, YSYEKL.

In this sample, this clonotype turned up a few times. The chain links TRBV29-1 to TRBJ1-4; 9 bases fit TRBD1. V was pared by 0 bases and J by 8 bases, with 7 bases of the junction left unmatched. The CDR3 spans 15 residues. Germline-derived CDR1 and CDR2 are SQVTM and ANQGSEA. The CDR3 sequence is CSVEDQGQGGEKLFF. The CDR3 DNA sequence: TGCAGCGTTGAAGATCAGGGACAGGGTGGGGAAAAACTGTTTTTT. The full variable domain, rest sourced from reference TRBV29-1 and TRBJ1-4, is SAVISQKPSRDICQRGTSLTIQCQVDSQVTMMFWYRQQPGQSLTLIATANQGSEATYESGFVIDKFPISRPNLTFSTLTVSNMSPEDSSIYLCSVEDQGQGGEKLFFGSGTQLSVL.

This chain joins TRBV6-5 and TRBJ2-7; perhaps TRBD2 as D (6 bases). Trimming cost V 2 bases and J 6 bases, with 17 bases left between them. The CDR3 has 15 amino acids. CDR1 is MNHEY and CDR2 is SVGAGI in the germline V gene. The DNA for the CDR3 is TGTGCCAGCAGTTACCCACCGGGACCAGCGGGCGAGCAGTACTTC. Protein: CASSYPPGPAGEQYF.

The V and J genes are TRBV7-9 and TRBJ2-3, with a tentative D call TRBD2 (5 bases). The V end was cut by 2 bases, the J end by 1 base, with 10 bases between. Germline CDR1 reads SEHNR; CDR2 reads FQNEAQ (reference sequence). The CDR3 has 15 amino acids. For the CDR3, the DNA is TGTGCCAGCAGCTTACGAAACGGGGGCACAGATACGCAGTATTTT. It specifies CASSLRNGGTDTQYF.

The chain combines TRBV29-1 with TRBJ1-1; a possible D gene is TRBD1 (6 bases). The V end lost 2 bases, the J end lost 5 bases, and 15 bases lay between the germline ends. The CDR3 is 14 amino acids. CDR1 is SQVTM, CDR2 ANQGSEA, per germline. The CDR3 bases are TGCAGCGTTGAATACCAGGGGCGCGGAACTGAAGCTTTCTTT. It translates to CSVEYQGRGTEAFF.

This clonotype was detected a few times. CDR3 nucleotide sequence: TGTGCCAGCACCCGACAGGGTATGAGTGGCTACACCTTC. Residues: CASTRQGMSGYTF. This chain joins TRBV27 and TRBJ1-2; 7 bases align to TRBD1. J was trimmed by 7 bases and V by 7 bases; bases with no gene match: 9. The CDR3 has 13 residues. The germline gives CDR1 MNHEY, CDR2 SMNVEV (reference sequence).

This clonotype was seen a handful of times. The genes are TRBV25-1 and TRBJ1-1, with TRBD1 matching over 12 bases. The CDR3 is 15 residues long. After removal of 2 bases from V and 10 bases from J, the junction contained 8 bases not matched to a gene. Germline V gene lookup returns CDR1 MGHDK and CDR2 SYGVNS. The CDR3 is CASSEPGQGARGAFF. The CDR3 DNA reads TGTGCCAGCAGTGAACCGGGACAGGGGGCGCGGGGAGCTTTCTTT.

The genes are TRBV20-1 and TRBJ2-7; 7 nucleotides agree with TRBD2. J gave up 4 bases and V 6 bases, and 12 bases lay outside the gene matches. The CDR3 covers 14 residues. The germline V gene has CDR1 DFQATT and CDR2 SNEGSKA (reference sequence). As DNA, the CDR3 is TGCAGTGCCAAAGCGGGAACCGGGTGGTACGAGCAGTACTTC. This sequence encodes CSAKAGTGWYEQYF.

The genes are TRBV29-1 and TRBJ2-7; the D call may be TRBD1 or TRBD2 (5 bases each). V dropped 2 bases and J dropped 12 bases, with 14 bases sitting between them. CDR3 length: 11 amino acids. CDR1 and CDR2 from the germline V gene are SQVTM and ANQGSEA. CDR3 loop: CSVERDGQPYF. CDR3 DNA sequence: TGCAGCGTTGAAAGGGACGGCCAACCGTACTTC.

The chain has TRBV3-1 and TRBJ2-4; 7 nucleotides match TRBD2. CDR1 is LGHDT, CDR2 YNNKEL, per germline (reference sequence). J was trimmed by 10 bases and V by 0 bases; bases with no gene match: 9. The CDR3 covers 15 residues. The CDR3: CASSQDLAGVGIQYF. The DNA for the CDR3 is TGTGCCAGCAGCCAAGACCTTGCGGGGGTGGGGATTCAGTACTTC. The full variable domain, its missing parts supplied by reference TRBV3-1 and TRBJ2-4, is DTAVSQTPKYLVTQMGNDKSIKCEQNLGHDTMYWYKQDSKKFLKIMFSYNNKELIINETVPNRFSPKSPDKAHLNLHINSLELGDSAVYFCASSQDLAGVGIQYFGAGTRLSVL.

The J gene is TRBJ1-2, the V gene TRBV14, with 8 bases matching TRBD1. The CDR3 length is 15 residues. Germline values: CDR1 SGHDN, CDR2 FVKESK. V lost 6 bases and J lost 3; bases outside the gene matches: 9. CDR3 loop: CASRPKATGDYGYTF. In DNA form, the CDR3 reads TGTGCCAGCAGACCAAAAGCGACAGGGGACTATGGCTACACCTTC.

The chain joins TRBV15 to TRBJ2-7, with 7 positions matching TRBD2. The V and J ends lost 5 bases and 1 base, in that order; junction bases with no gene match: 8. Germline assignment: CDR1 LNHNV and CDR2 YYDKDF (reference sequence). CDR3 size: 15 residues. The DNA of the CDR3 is TGTGCCACCAGCGGGAGGGGTCCAAAATCCTACGAGCAGTACTTC. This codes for CATSGRGPKSYEQYF.

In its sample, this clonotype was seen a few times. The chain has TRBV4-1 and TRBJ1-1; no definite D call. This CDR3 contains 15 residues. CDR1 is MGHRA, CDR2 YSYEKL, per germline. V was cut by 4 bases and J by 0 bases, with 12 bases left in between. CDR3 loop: CASSPEETMNTEAFF. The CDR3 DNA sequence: TGCGCCAGCAGCCCGGAAGAAACCATGAACACTGAAGCTTTCTTT.

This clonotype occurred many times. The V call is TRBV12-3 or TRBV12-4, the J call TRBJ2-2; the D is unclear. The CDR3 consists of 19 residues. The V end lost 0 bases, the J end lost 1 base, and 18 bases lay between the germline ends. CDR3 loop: CASSLAAPGRVENTGELFF. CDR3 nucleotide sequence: TGTGCCAGCAGTTTAGCCGCCCCCGGTAGGGTCGAGAACACCGGGGAGCTGTTTTTT.

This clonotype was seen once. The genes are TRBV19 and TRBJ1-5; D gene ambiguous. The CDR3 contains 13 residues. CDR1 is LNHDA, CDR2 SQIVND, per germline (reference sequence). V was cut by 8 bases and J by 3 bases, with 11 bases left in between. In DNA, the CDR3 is TGTGCCAGTTCTCAGGTGCACAATCAGCCCCAGCATTTT. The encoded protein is CASSQVHNQPQHF. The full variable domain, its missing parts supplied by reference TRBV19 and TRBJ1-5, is DGGITQSPKYLFRKEGQNVTLSCEQNLNHDAMYWYRQDPGQGLRLIYYSQIVNDFQKGDIAEGYSVSREKKESFPLTVTSAQKNPTAFYLCASSQVHNQPQHFGDGTRLSIL.

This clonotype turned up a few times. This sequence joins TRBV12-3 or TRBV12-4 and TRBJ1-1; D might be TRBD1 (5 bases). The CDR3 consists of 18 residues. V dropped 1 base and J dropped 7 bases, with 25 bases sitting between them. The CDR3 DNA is TGTGCCAGCAGTTTAGTCGGAGGGAGCAGGGCGCCTTTGGGTGAAGCTTTCTTT. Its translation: CASSLVGGSRAPLGEAFF.

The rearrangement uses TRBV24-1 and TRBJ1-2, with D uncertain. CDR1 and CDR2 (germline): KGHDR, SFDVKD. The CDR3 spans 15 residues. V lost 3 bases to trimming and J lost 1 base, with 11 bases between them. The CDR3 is CATSDTRTVNYGYTF. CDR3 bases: TGTGCCACCAGTGATACCCGGACGGTTAACTATGGCTACACCTTC.